Sequencing of this T cell receptor (beta chain) was carried out in a study of T cell changes during pregnancy in multiple sclerosis. Germline assignment: CDR1 SGHVS and CDR2 FQNEAQ. This CDR3 is 13 amino acids long. With 5 bases removed from V and 5 bases from J, the gap between germline ends came to 12 bases. TCRdb keeps only in-frame clones here, not all; method: immunoSEQ multiplex PCR. The table records tens of thousands of clones, 80% to 95% of them present only once. This chain connects TRBV7-8 to TRBJ2-5; D may be TRBD2 (5 bases). The origin of this receptor is a female donor in good health, enrolled as a control in a pregnancy study. The sample here was peripheral blood, taken in the first trimester of pregnancy. CDR3 coding DNA: TGTGCCAGCAGCCCCCCGAGGGAGGAGACCCAGTACTTC. It codes for CASSPPREETQYF.